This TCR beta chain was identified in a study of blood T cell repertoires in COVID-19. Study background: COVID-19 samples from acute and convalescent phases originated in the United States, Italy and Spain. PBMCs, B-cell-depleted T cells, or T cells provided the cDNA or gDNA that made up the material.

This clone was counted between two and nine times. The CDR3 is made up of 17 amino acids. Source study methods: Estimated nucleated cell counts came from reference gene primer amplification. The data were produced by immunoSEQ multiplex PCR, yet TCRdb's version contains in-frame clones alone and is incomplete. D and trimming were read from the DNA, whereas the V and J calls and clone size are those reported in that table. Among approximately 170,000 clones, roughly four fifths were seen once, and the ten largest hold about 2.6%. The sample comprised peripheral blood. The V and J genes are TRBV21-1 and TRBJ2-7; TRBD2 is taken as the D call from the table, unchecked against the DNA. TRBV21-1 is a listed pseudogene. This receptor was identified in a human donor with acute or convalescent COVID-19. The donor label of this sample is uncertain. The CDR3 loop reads CASSAFIPGEGLREQYF. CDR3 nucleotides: TGTGCCAGCAGCGCCTTTATTCCAGGGGAGGGCTTACGCGAGCAGTACTTC.